The subject of this entry is one T cell receptor beta chain. Its antigen remains unidentified. Base qualities are missing; no much larger clone stands one base away. CDR3 length: 13 amino acids, cysteine to phenylalanine. CDR3 DNA only is kept here, 39 bases in frame from base 1. V is pared back by 3 bases and J by 2 bases, with 8 bases lying between the germline termini. The germline V gene gives CDR1 as SGHRS and CDR2 as YFSETQ. The immunoSEQ Assay, a bias-controlled multiplex PCR, was used to amplify TCRbeta CDR3 regions from genomic DNA. Per the source publication's procedure: Within the assay, amplification of reference gene primers was used to estimate how many nucleated cells each sample contained. To quantify the absolute abundance of each unique TCRbeta CDR3 rearrangement, sequence reads were collapsed and filtered. For each sample, productive Simpson clonality was calculated as the square root of Simpson's diversity index over productive rearrangements. Held by TCRdb, this immuneACCESS table contains in-frame sequences only and omits some clones. Under half of the omission traces to an unresolved V gene where checked; the cause of the rest is unknown. The DNA gave D and trimming, while V, J and clone size come from that table. This sample has roughly 230,000 clones in its table, and 84% of those were observed once. 3.4% of the sample rests with the top ten.

The data are from a study of blood T cell repertoires in COVID-19 (TCRdb year 2020). With regard to the full study: Samples from collaborators originated in the United States, Italy and Spain and spanned both the acute and convalescent phases of COVID-19. Subjects who had been exposed to COVID-19, were actively infected with it, or had recovered from it provided the deeply sampled blood TCRbeta repertoires that made up the dataset. The prospective study material was composed of cDNA or gDNA derived from T cells, B-cell-depleted T cells, or PBMCs. Where HLA class I and class II types were available, the types were taken from metadata supplied by the sample provider, not from assay-based typing. The samples were drawn from the first 160 participants of the ongoing ImmuneRACE study and from 1,200 or so subjects provided by 6 global collaborators. A de-identified subject ID, COVID-19 status, age in years and sex were almost always included in the sample metadata. A freely available public database, intended as a resource for researchers studying the immune response to SARS-CoV-2, is where the repertoires were released. The paper's findings and limits, for the study overall: How much clinical and demographic metadata was included differed by source and by participant, and the metadata was provided uncurated.

In the prospective study, participants were about 18 to 95 years old, resided in 24 geographic areas of the United States, and were enrolled through a virtual design. In the prospective study, cohorts were assigned on the basis of participant-reported clinical history obtained from a screening survey and a study questionnaire. Recovered participants in ImmuneRACE Cohort 3 were defined as having two consecutive negative NP/OP PCR tests, clearance from a healthcare professional, or resolution of symptoms. In the prospective study, whole blood, serum and a nasopharyngeal or oropharyngeal swab were collected from each participant by mobile phlebotomists. Prospective study participants could optionally give additional blood draws and questionnaires over a roughly two-month period. Blood samples from the prospective study were shipped frozen or at room temperature prior to DNA extraction.

The TCR was taken from a man aged 45 to 65 who had recovered from COVID-19. The sequenced material came from PBMCs or T cells enriched from blood (not recorded which). The chain is made from TRBV5-1 and TRBJ2-5; a confident D gene designation cannot be given. The CDR3: CASSSGFQETQYF. The DNA sequence reads TGCGCCAGCAGCTCAGGATTTCAAGAGACCCAGTACTTC.